The source of this TCR beta chain is a study of T cells of healthy individuals. This clonotype was seen ten or more times. The germline V and J ends were trimmed by 2 bases and 6 bases, with 13 bases remaining between them. The CDR3 extends over 13 amino acids. Per the germline V gene, CDR1 is SQVTM and CDR2 is ANQGSEA. Each CDR3 protein is one row after TCRdb ran MiXCR on the 5' RACE reads. The sample has approximately 58,000 distinct CDR3 sequences, 14% to 15% seen once. The V call is TRBV29-1, the J call TRBJ1-1; perhaps TRBD1 as D (6 bases). This sequence originates from a human donor in good health. The DNA of the CDR3 is TGCAGCGTTGAAAGAGGGGGGAGGGCTGAAGCTTTCTTT. It translates to CSVERGGRAEAFF.